The 28 T cell receptor beta chains presented below share a single source sample, sequenced in a study of OX40 agonist ivuxolimab in advanced cancers. Measured with immunoSEQ multiplex PCR; TCRdb has only the in-frame clones, and not every one. The table lists fewer than 85,000 clones, around 87% of them singletons. The sequenced sample was CD4+ or CD8+ T cells sorted from blood, obtained in a trial of the OX40 agonist ivuxolimab. The receptors were gathered from an adult with an advanced solid tumor such as melanoma, head and neck, liver or kidney cancer.

V gene TRBV11-2 combines with J gene TRBJ2-3, with 8 bases fitting TRBD2. This CDR3 contains 17 residues. CDR1 is SGHAT, CDR2 FQNNGV, per germline. The V and J ends lost 5 bases and 2 bases, in that order; junction bases with no gene match: 12. Here the CDR3 reads CASSPRPGTSTTDTQYF. CDR3 nucleotide sequence: TGTGCCAGCAGCCCCCGCCCTGGGACTAGTACCACAGATACGCAGTATTTT. Looking up the rest from reference TRBV11-2 and TRBJ2-3 gives the full variable domain: EAGVAQSPRYKIIEKRQSVAFWCNPISGHATLYWYQQILGQGPKLLIQFQNNGVVDDSQLPKDRFSAERLKGVDSTLKIQPAKLEDSAVYLCASSPRPGTSTTDTQYFGPGTRLTVL.

This clone occurred a few times. The rearrangement links TRBV18 to TRBJ1-5; the D is unclear. This CDR3 contains 13 residues. V shed 3 bases and J shed 5 bases, with 8 bases lying between them. The germline V gene encodes CDR1 KGHSH and CDR2 LQKENI. CDR3 DNA: TGTGCCAGCTCACCCTACCTAGATCAGCCCCAGCATTTT. This codes for CASSPYLDQPQHF.

The V and J genes are TRBV4-3 and TRBJ2-1; 7 nucleotides match TRBD2. This CDR3 region has 15 residues. Trimming cost V 1 base and J 3 bases; bases outside gene matches: 3. CDR1 is LGHNA, CDR2 YSLEER, per germline. The CDR3 region has the DNA TGCGCCAGCAGCCAAGCGTCGGGAGGCTACAATGAGCAGTTCTTC. Translating gives CASSQASGGYNEQFF.

This sequence joins TRBV5-1 and TRBJ1-5, with D perhaps TRBD1 (6 bases). Germline lookup yields CDR1 SGHRS and CDR2 YFSETQ. The CDR3 spans 14 residues. Trimming removed 4 bases at V and 5 bases at J, with 13 bases between. CDR3 sequence reads: CASSRTAGDQPQHF. The CDR3 DNA sequence: TGCGCCAGCAGCAGGACAGCTGGGGATCAGCCCCAGCATTTT.

V usage is TRBV5-4 and J usage is TRBJ1-6; perhaps TRBD1 as D (5 bases). V lost 4 bases and J lost 5, with 16 bases in between. Germline CDR1 and CDR2: SGHNT and YYREEE (reference sequence). CDR3 length: 16 residues. CDR3 sequence: CASSQSQGRNNSPLHF. CDR3 bases: TGTGCCAGCAGCCAATCCCAGGGTAGGAATAATTCACCCCTCCACTTT.

This clone was observed a single time. This chain joins TRBV6-5 and TRBJ2-7; D is unresolved. In germline, CDR1 is MNHEY, CDR2 SVGAGI. The CDR3 is 14 residues long. V was pared by 0 bases and J by 12 bases, with 18 bases between. This chain's CDR3 is CASSYSIDSTIRYF. The CDR3 region has the DNA TGTGCCAGCAGTTACTCAATCGACTCGACCATCCGGTACTTC.

The chain employs TRBV6-5 and TRBJ1-2; TRBD1 aligns across 10 bases. The V gene's germline CDR1 is MNHEY and CDR2 SVGAGI. V lost 5 bases and J lost 3; bases outside the gene matches: 6. This CDR3 spans 15 amino acids. The chain's CDR3 is CASSTGTGDHYGYTF. DNA of the CDR3: TGTGCCAGCAGTACTGGGACAGGGGATCACTATGGCTACACCTTC.

The chain has TRBV20-1 and TRBJ1-1, with unresolved D. CDR3 length: 10 amino acids. V lost 5 bases to trimming and J lost 7 bases, with 8 bases between them. Germline V lookup: CDR1 DFQATT, CDR2 SNEGSKA (reference sequence). The DNA for the CDR3 is TGCAGTGCTCGACGAGATGAAGCTTTCTTT. This gives the protein CSARRDEAFF.

This chain connects TRBV30 to TRBJ1-2, with TRBD1 identical over 9 bases. J lost 8 bases, V lost 3 bases, and 10 bases had no gene match. Germline V gives CDR1 GTSNPN, CDR2 SVGIG (reference sequence). The CDR3 has 14 residues. The CDR3 loop is CAWRGDRASNGYTF. DNA for the CDR3: TGTGCCTGGAGAGGGGACAGGGCGTCTAACGGCTACACCTTC. Drawing the rest from reference TRBV30 and TRBJ1-2, the complete variable domain is SQTIHQWPATLVQPVGSPLSLECTVEGTSNPNLYWYRQAAGRGLQLLFYSVGIGQISSEVPQNLSASRPQDRQFILSSKKLLLSDSGFYLCAWRGDRASNGYTFGSGTRLTVV.

This clone was detected only once. The V call is TRBV5-1, the J call TRBJ2-2; D is possibly TRBD2 (5 bases). V lost 0 bases, J lost 6 bases, and 12 bases lay in between. The CDR3 is made up of 15 amino acids. Germline V gene sequence: CDR1 SGHRS, CDR2 YFSETQ. The CDR3 bases are TGCGCCAGCAGCTTGGAGGAAAGGAGGCCCGGGGAGCTGTTTTTT. It translates to CASSLEERRPGELFF.

This chain joins TRBV19 and TRBJ2-2, with 12 bases lining up with TRBD2. The J segment lost 2 bases and the V segment lost 4 bases, leaving 8 bases of the junction unmatched. Germline V gives CDR1 LNHDA, CDR2 SQIVND (reference sequence). This CDR3 comprises 18 residues. The CDR3 bases are TGTGCCAGTAGTACGAGACTAGCGGGAGTCGGAAACACCGGGGAGCTGTTTTTT. Amino acid sequence: CASSTRLAGVGNTGELFF.

The chain employs TRBV10-2 and TRBJ2-5; 10 bases are a match to TRBD2. CDR1 and CDR2 from the germline V gene are WSHSY and SAAADI. There are 14 residues in the CDR3. V trimming: 8 bases; J trimming: 4 bases; junction bases outside the gene matches: 7. CDR3 DNA: TGCGCCAGCGGGCAAGCGGGGGGGCGAGAGACCCAGTACTTC. Its protein product is CASGQAGGRETQYF.

This clone was detected only a few times. The V and J genes are TRBV6-6 and TRBJ2-1; no clear D. Deletions cut 6 bases from V and 8 bases from J, with 14 bases between. Germline V gives CDR1 MNHNY, CDR2 SVGAGI (reference sequence). The CDR3 extends over 13 amino acids. The CDR3 protein is CASSRTKYHEQFF. CDR3 nucleotides: TGTGCCAGCAGCCGGACCAAGTACCATGAGCAGTTCTTC.

V gene TRBV7-3 combines with J gene TRBJ2-1; 11 nucleotides match TRBD2. The V gene end was trimmed by 5 bases and the J gene end by 3 bases; junction bases not matched to a gene: 3. This CDR3 spans 15 amino acids. Germline CDR1 reads SGHTA; CDR2 reads FQGTGA. CDR3 amino acids: CASSVSGGVYNEQFF. The CDR3 DNA reads as TGTGCCAGCAGCGTTAGCGGGGGGGTCTACAATGAGCAGTTCTTC. Based on the CDR3 plus reference TRBV7-3 and TRBJ2-1, the full variable domain is GAGVSQTPSNKVTEKGKYVELRCDPISGHTALYWYRQSLGQGPEFLIYFQGTGAADDSGLPNDRFFAVRPEGSVSTLKIQRTERGDSAVYLCASSVSGGVYNEQFFGPGTRLTVL.

V gene TRBV9 combines with J gene TRBJ1-6; TRBD1 agrees at 8 bases. CDR3 size: 15 residues. Germline V gene sequence: CDR1 SGDLS, CDR2 YYNGEE. With 0 bases clipped from V and 10 bases from J, the junction kept 6 bases outside the gene matches. This CDR3 reads CASSVVGQGGSPLHF. CDR3 nucleotide sequence: TGTGCCAGCAGCGTAGTCGGACAGGGTGGCTCACCCCTCCACTTT.

This clone was counted a single time. J is TRBJ1-4 and V is TRBV7-6, with a weak D call TRBD1 (5 bases). The germline V gene encodes CDR1 SGHVS and CDR2 FNYEAQ. Trimming left V 1 base short and J 8 bases short, with 14 bases between. The CDR3 has 15 amino acids. The CDR3 sequence: CASSLGFTGHEKLFF. The CDR3, as DNA: TGTGCCAGCAGCTTAGGCTTCACGGGGCACGAAAAACTGTTTTTT.

V and J are TRBV10-3 and TRBJ1-5; D gene unclear. Trimming cost V 4 bases and J 3 bases, with 10 bases left between them. The germline CDR1 and CDR2 sequences are ENHRY and SYGVKD. The CDR3 loop spans 14 amino acids. The chain's CDR3 is CAISVGGANQPQHF. As DNA, the CDR3 is TGTGCCATCAGTGTGGGCGGAGCCAATCAGCCCCAGCATTTT.

This rearrangement joins TRBV11-1 to TRBJ2-7; D may be TRBD2 (6 bases). Germline CDR1 is SGHAT and CDR2 is FQDESV (reference sequence). V was trimmed by 5 bases and J by 4 bases, leaving 12 bases between them. The CDR3 spans 13 residues. The CDR3 sequence: CASSEGLAYEQYF. The CDR3 nucleotides read TGTGCCAGCAGCGAAGGTCTAGCGTACGAGCAGTACTTC.

This clone appeared a single time. The V call is TRBV18, the J call TRBJ1-1; D remains unclear. CDR3 length: 15 amino acids. The ends were cut back, 2 bases at V and 3 bases at J, with 13 bases in the middle. In germline, CDR1 is KGHSH, CDR2 LQKENI. The CDR3 bases are TGTGCCAGCTCACCAGGGCGGGGTCCCTACACTGAAGCTTTCTTT. Its protein is CASSPGRGPYTEAFF.

The chain links TRBV12-5 to TRBJ2-2; tentatively, D is TRBD2 (6 bases). Germline-derived CDR1 and CDR2 are LGHNT and FRNRAP. Trimming stripped 4 bases from V and 4 bases from J, with 19 bases between. This CDR3 comprises 17 residues. The CDR3 spells CASGSLRGGMATGELFF. CDR3 bases: TGTGCTAGTGGTTCCCTCCGCGGCGGGATGGCCACCGGGGAGCTGTTTTTT.

The chain carries TRBV9 and TRBJ1-2; D unclear. Trimming cost V 0 bases and J 6 bases, with 9 bases left between them. The CDR3 spans 13 residues. Per germline, CDR1 SGDLS and CDR2 YYNGEE. DNA of the CDR3: TGTGCCAGCAGCGTAGGCCCCGGAGATGGCTACACCTTC. Amino acid sequence: CASSVGPGDGYTF.

This sequence joins TRBV27 and TRBJ1-5, with a weak D call TRBD1 (5 bases). The germline V gene has CDR1 MNHEY and CDR2 SMNVEV (reference sequence). This CDR3 comprises 14 residues. V lost 6 bases and J 4 bases, leaving 13 bases between the germline ends. The CDR3 spells CASSPNDRNQPQHF. The CDR3 DNA reads as TGTGCCAGCAGCCCTAATGACAGAAATCAGCCCCAGCATTTT.

The genes are TRBV9 and TRBJ2-5, with TRBD2 matching 10 bases. Germline CDR1 is SGDLS and CDR2 is YYNGEE. V lost 3 bases, J lost 9 bases, and 11 bases stayed unmatched. The CDR3 is 15 amino acids. CDR3: CASSALAGDVGAQYF. As DNA, the CDR3 is TGTGCCAGCAGCGCCCTAGCGGGGGACGTCGGGGCCCAGTACTTC.

The chain employs TRBV5-1 and TRBJ2-7; TRBD1 agrees at 11 bases. The trim removed 4 bases at V and 2 bases at J, leaving 2 bases unmatched. The CDR3 has 14 residues. Germline assignment: CDR1 SGHRS and CDR2 YFSETQ. CDR3 residues: CASSPDRGPYEQYF. The CDR3 region has the DNA TGCGCCAGCAGCCCGGACAGGGGGCCCTACGAGCAGTACTTC. Drawing the rest from reference TRBV5-1 and TRBJ2-7, the complete variable domain is KAGVTQTPRYLIKTRGQQVTLSCSPISGHRSVSWYQQTPGQGLQFLFEYFSETQRNKGNFPGRFSGRQFSNSRSEMNVSTLELGDSALYLCASSPDRGPYEQYFGPGTRLTVT.

V is TRBV5-8 and J is TRBJ1-5; perhaps TRBD1 as D (5 bases). The V gene's germline CDR1 is SGHTS and CDR2 YDEGEE. V was clipped by 6 bases and J by 0 bases, with 13 bases between them. The CDR3 runs to 15 residues. The DNA of the CDR3 is TGTGCCAGCACAAGGGGAGTTTATAGCAATCAGCCCCAGCATTTT. Translating it yields CASTRGVYSNQPQHF.

This chain uses TRBV27 with TRBJ2-5; 10 bases are a match to TRBD1. The J call may be mistaken, given a closer DNA end match to TRBJ2-7. The CDR3 extends over 15 amino acids. The germline gives CDR1 MNHEY, CDR2 SMNVEV (reference sequence). The CDR3 protein is CASSSPGTGVYEQYF. The CDR3 nucleotides read TGTGCCAGCAGTTCGCCCGGGACAGGGGTCTACGAGCAGTACTTC.

Regarding this clone: The identical CDR3 is also encoded by other nucleotide sequences in the sample. The chain uses TRBV5-1 and TRBJ2-3; TRBD2 matches at 9 bases. The trim removed 0 bases at V and 0 bases at J, leaving 2 bases unmatched. Germline V gives CDR1 SGHRS, CDR2 YFSETQ. There are 16 residues in the CDR3. The CDR3 nucleotides are TGCGCCAGCAGCTTGGGTACTAGCGGGAGCACAGATACGCAGTATTTT. Protein product: CASSLGTSGSTDTQYF.

CDR3 nucleotides: TGTGCCAGCAGTTGGGACAGTCTTAACTATGGCTACACCTTC. Translated, it gives CASSWDSLNYGYTF. The chain links TRBV5-4 to TRBJ1-2, with 7 bases that match TRBD1. CDR1 is SGHNT, CDR2 YYREEE, per germline (reference sequence). V lost 5 bases to trimming and J lost 1 base; unmatched junction nucleotides: 5. This CDR3 region has 14 residues.